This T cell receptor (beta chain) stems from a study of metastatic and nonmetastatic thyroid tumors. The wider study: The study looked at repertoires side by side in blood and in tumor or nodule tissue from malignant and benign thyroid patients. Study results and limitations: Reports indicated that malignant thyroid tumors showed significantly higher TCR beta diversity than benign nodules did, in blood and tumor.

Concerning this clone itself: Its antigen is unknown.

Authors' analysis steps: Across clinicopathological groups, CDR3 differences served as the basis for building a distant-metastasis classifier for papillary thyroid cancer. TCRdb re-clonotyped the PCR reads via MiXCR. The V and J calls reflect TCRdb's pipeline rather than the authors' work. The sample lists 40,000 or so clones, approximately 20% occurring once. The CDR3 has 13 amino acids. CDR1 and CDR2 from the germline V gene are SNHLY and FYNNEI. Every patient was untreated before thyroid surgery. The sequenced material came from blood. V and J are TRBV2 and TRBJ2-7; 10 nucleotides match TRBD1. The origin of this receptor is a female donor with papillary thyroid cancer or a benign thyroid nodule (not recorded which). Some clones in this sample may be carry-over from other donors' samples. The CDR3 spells CVISGQGLREQYF. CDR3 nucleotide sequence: TGTGTCATCTCGGGACAGGGGTTGAGAGAGCAGTACTTC.